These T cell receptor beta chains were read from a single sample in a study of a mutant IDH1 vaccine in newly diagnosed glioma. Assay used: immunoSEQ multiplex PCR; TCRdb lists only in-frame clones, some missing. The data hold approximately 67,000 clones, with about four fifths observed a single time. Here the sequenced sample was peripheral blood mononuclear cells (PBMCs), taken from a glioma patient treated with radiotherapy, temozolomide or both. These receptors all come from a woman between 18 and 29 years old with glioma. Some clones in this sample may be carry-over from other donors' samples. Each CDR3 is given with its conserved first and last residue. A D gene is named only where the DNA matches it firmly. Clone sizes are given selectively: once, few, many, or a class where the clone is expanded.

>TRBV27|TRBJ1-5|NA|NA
TGTGCCAGCAGTATCAGGCCTATCAATCAGCCCCAGCATTTT
CASSIRPINQPQHF
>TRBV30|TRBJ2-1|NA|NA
TGTGCCTGGGCAGAGAGGAGCGACCTGTGGTTCTTC
CAWAERSDLWFF
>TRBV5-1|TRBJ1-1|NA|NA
TGCGCCAGCAGCTTGAGCAGGGTTAACACTGAAGCTTTCTTT
CASSLSRVNTEAFF
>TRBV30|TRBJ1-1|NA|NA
TGTGCCTTTGGAGGGACTGAAGCTTTCTTT
CAFGGTEAFF
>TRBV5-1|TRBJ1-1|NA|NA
TGCGCCAGCAGTTATGACCGGAACCTGAACACTGAAGCTTTCTTT
CASSYDRNLNTEAFF
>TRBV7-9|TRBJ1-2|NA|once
TGTGCCAGCAGCTTAGTGCAGGCCAACTATGGCTACACCTTC
CASSLVQANYGYTF
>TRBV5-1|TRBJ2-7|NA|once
TGCGCCAGCAGCAACGGACAGTTGGCCTACGAGCAGTACTTC
CASSNGQLAYEQYF
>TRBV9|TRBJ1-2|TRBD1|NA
TGTGCCAGCAGCCCCTGGACAGGGGATGGCTACACCTTC
CASSPWTGDGYTF
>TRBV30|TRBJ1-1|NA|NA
TGTGCCGGGGGGGGGAACACTGAAGCTTTCTTT
CAGGGNTEAFF
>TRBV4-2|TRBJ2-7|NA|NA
TGTGCCAGCAGCCAAGATGAAGGAACCCACTACGAGCAGTACTTC
CASSQDEGTHYEQYF
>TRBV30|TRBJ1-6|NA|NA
TGTGCCTGGGTACAACAGGGAACCTCACCCCTCCACTTT
CAWVQQGTSPLHF
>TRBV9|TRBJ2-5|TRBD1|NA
TGTGCCAGCAGCGCCGGGACAGGGCGGATTGAGACCCAGTACTTC
CASSAGTGRIETQYF
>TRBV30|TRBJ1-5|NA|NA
TGTGCCTGGACCCAAGGGGATTATAGCAATCAGCCCCAGCATTTT
CAWTQGDYSNQPQHF
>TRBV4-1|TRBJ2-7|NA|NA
TGCGCCAGCAGCTTCCGGGACGGGGTCTACGAGCAGTACTTC
CASSFRDGVYEQYF
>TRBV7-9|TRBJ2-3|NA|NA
TGTGCCAGCAGCTTATTCGACGGCCCTTTCTCAGATACGCAGTATTTT
CASSLFDGPFSDTQYF
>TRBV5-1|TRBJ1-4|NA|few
TGCGCCAGCAGCTTCTCCAATGAAAAACTGTTTTTT
CASSFSNEKLFF
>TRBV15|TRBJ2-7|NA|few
TGTGCCACCAGCAGGGGGCCGGGGATGACGGCCTACGAGCAGTACTTC
CATSRGPGMTAYEQYF
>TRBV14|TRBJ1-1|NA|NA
TGTGCCAGCAGCCAGGGTTTTGGCACTGAAGCTTTCTTT
CASSQGFGTEAFF
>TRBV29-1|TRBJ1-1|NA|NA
TGCAGCGTTGGGACAGCGAACACTGAAGCTTTCTTT
CSVGTANTEAFF
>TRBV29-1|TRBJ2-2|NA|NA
TGCAGCGTTGAGTCCAGAAACACCGGGGAGCTGTTTTTT
CSVESRNTGELFF
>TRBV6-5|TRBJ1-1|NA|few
TGTGCCAGCAGGAACAACGCGAACACTGAAGCTTTCTTT
CASRNNANTEAFF
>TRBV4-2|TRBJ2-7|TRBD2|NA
TGTGCCAGCAGCCAAGGGGCGGGGGGGCGGGTCTTCGAGCAGTACTTC
CASSQGAGGRVFEQYF
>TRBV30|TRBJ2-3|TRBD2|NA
TGTGCCTGGAGCCCCGGGGTAGCGGGAGGCCCGTCCGATACGCAGTATTTT
CAWSPGVAGGPSDTQYF
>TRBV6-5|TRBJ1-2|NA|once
TGTGCCAGCAGTCGTTATAGGGGGAACTATGGCTACACCTTC
CASSRYRGNYGYTF
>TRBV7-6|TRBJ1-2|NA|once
TGTGCCAGCAGCCGACAGCCGTTCTATGGCTACACCTTC
CASSRQPFYGYTF
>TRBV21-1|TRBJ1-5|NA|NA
TGTGCCAGCAGCAAAGAGCACAGGGGGGAGTCAGGACAGCCCCAGCATTTT
CASSKEHRGESGQPQHF
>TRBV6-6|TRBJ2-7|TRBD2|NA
TGTGCCAGCAGTTACTCCGGGGGGACGAGCTCCTACGAGCAGTACTTC
CASSYSGGTSSYEQYF
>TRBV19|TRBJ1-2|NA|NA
TGTGCCAGTAAATCCGCGGATCCAAAGCGCCTCTATGGCTACACCTTC
CASKSADPKRLYGYTF
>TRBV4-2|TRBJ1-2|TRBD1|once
TGTGCCAGCAGCCAACGGGGGGACAGGGAGGACTATGGCTACACCTTC
CASSQRGDREDYGYTF
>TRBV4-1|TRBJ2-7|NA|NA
TGCGCCAGCAGCCCACTTGAGGGAACCTACGAGCAGTACTTC
CASSPLEGTYEQYF
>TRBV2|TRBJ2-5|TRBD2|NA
TGTGCCAGCAGCGTCCCGGGACTAGCGGGAGGGCCTCAAGAGACCCAGTACTTC
CASSVPGLAGGPQETQYF
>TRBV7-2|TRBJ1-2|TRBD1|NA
TGTGCCAGCAGCTCCACAGGGGGAGGACGGGGCTACACCTTC
CASSSTGGGRGYTF
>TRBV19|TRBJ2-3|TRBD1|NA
TGTGCCAGTAGTGCGACAGGGGGCGGCACAGATACGCAGTATTTT
CASSATGGGTDTQYF
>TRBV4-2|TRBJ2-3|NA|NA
TGTGCCAGCAGCGAAGGAGTAGACAGCACAGATACGCAGTATTTT
CASSEGVDSTDTQYF
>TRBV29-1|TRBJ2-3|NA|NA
TGCAGCGTTCAACCCTTCCTAGGAGATACGCAGTATTTT
CSVQPFLGDTQYF
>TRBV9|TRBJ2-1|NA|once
TGTGCCAGCAGCGTAGCAGGTGGGGGACACTACAATGAGCAGTTCTTC
CASSVAGGGHYNEQFF
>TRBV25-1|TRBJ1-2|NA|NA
TGTGCCAGCCCTCACAGGGTCCCCAACTATGGCTACACCTTC
CASPHRVPNYGYTF
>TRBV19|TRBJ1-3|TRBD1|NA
TGTGCCAGTACGGGGACAGGGCTCACCATATATTTT
CASTGTGLTIYF
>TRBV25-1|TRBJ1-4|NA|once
TGTGCCAGCAGTGACCCCGGGGCAGGGAGGTTGGATGAAAAACTGTTTTTT
CASSDPGAGRLDEKLFF
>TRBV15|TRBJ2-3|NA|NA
TGTGCCACCAGCAGAGTTGACACAGATACGCAGTATTTT
CATSRVDTDTQYF
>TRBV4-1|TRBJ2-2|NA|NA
TGCGCCAGCAGCCAAGTGCGACTAGATAACACCGGGGAGCTGTTTTTT
CASSQVRLDNTGELFF
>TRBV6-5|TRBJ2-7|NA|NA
TGTGCCAGCAGTTACGAGCAACACGCGTCCTACGAGCAGTACTTC
CASSYEQHASYEQYF
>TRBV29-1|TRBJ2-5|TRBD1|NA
TGCAGCTGCTTAGACAGGGGAGAGACCCAGTACTTC
CSCLDRGETQYF
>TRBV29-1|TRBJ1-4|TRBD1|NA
TGCAGCGTTTCTTCCCAACCCGGGACAGGGACCGAAAAACTGTTTTTT
CSVSSQPGTGTEKLFF
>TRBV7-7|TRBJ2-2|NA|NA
TGTGCTAGCAGCTTAGTGGGGACGGCGCCTACGAACACCGGGGAGCTGTTTTTT
CASSLVGTAPTNTGELFF
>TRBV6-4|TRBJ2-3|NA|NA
TGTGCCCTGCGAGATACCCGTTCCAATACGCAGTATTTT
CALRDTRSNTQYF
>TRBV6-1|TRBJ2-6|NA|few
TGTGGTACGCGGGACCCTGGGGCCAACGTCCTGACTTTC
CGTRDPGANVLTF
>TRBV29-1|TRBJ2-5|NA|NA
TGCACCATGGGGCGAAAGGTTGGGGAGACCCAGTACTTC
CTMGRKVGETQYF
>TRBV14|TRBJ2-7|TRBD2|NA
TGTGCCAGCAGCCCCAATTTAGCGGGGGGGCGAGAGCAGTACTTC
CASSPNLAGGREQYF
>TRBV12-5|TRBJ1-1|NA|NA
TGTGCTAGTGGTTCCGGACAGCCGAACACTGAAGCTTTCTTT
CASGSGQPNTEAFF
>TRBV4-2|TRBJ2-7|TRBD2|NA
TGTGCCAGCAGCCAAGCGACTAGCGGGCCTAGCTCCTACGAGCAGTACTTC
CASSQATSGPSSYEQYF
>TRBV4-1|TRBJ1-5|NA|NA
TGCGCCAGCAGCCAAAGACAGGAGGGCCATCAGCCCCAGCATTTT
CASSQRQEGHQPQHF
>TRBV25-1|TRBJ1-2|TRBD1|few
TGTGCCAGCAGCGACAGGGGGCTCGGCTACACCTTC
CASSDRGLGYTF